This entry lists 17 T cell receptor beta chains sequenced from one sample in a study of shared T cell receptors in the human thymus. The protocol was immunoSEQ multiplex PCR, while the TCRdb copy is restricted to in-frame clones and leaves out a portion. The table lists 700,000 or so clones, approximately 85% of them singletons. The sample also formed part of further work on human thymus T cells.

The specimen was thymocytes. These TCRs come from a girl in the first two years of life with a congenital heart defect.

The chain recombines TRBV6-4 with TRBJ2-5; the match to TRBD2 covers 9 bases. This CDR3 has 17 residues. V lost 0 bases to trimming and J lost 6 bases; unmatched junction nucleotides: 11. In germline, CDR1 is MRHNA, CDR2 SNTAGT. The CDR3, as DNA: TGTGCCAGCAGTGACTCGACGTCCGGGACTAGCCAGAAGACCCAGTACTTC. Amino acids: CASSDSTSGTSQKTQYF.

The V gene is TRBV7-6, the J gene TRBJ1-5, with TRBD1 identical over 8 bases. Germline CDR1 SGHVS, CDR2 FNYEAQ. J lost 3 bases, V lost 1 base, and 8 bases had no gene match. The CDR3 is made up of 17 amino acids. The CDR3 loop reads CASSLEWTGRDNQPQHF. The CDR3 coding sequence is TGTGCCAGCAGCTTAGAGTGGACAGGGAGAGACAATCAGCCCCAGCATTTT.

V gene TRBV5-6 combines with J gene TRBJ2-7; possible D gene TRBD1, 6 bases. The CDR3 has 16 amino acids. CDR1 is SGHDT, CDR2 YYEEEE, per germline. V shed 0 bases and J shed 4 bases, with 17 bases lying between them. Here the CDR3 DNA reads TGTGCCAGCAGCTTGGGTCGAGGGGGTGGTTCTTACGAGCAGTACTTC. Protein sequence: CASSLGRGGGSYEQYF.

The chain links TRBV28 to TRBJ1-6; 9 nucleotides line up with TRBD1. This CDR3 spans 16 amino acids. V lost 5 bases to trimming and J lost 10 bases; unmatched junction nucleotides: 12. Germline V CDR1 and CDR2: MDHEN, SYDVKM. CDR3 sequence: CASSTLQGAVGSPLHF. The CDR3 nucleotides are TGTGCCAGCAGTACCCTACAGGGGGCGGTTGGATCACCCCTCCACTTT.

The rearrangement links TRBV6-5 to TRBJ1-2; 9 bases fit TRBD1. The V and J ends lost 5 bases and 6 bases, in that order; junction bases with no gene match: 7. The CDR3 runs to 14 residues. Germline V CDR1 and CDR2: MNHEY, SVGAGI. CDR3 DNA sequence: TGTGCCAGCAGTAAAAGGACAGGGGAGAATGGCTACACCTTC. Residues: CASSKRTGENGYTF.

This sequence joins TRBV19 and TRBJ1-5; 9 bases fit TRBD1. Germline V gene lookup returns CDR1 LNHDA and CDR2 SQIVND (reference sequence). V dropped 6 bases and J dropped 6; count of bases not matched to a gene: 15. CDR3 length: 17 residues. CDR3 protein: CASRRTGTGKNGQPQHF. The CDR3 DNA is TGTGCCAGTAGAAGGACCGGGACAGGGAAAAATGGTCAGCCCCAGCATTTT.

Of note for this clone: Other DNA sequences from this sample encode an identical CDR3 as well. This chain links TRBV7-3 with TRBJ2-1; 8 bases map to TRBD2. Losses at the gene ends were 3 bases for V and 2 bases for J; bases not matched to a gene: 3. The V gene's germline CDR1 is SGHTA and CDR2 FQGTGA. CDR3 length: 15 amino acids. CDR3 sequence reads: CASSLRGAPYNEQFF. The DNA of the CDR3 is TGTGCCAGCAGCTTGCGGGGGGCGCCCTACAATGAGCAGTTCTTC.

V gene TRBV25-1 combines with J gene TRBJ2-7; D unresolved. V was cut by 5 bases and J by 4 bases, with 9 bases left in between. Germline V gene lookup returns CDR1 MGHDK and CDR2 SYGVNS. CDR3 length: 12 residues. As DNA, the CDR3 is TGTGCCAGCAGTCCCGAGGTTTACGAGCAGTACTTC. As protein: CASSPEVYEQYF.

Written as DNA, the CDR3 is TGTGCCAGCAGTTTATTGGGGGGTACCTATGGCTACACCTTC. It encodes CASSLLGGTYGYTF. The chain uses TRBV28 and TRBJ1-2; tentative D call: TRBD1 (5 bases). The CDR3 spans 14 residues. Germline CDR1 reads MDHEN; CDR2 reads SYDVKM. V lost 1 base, J lost 4 bases, and 10 bases lay in between.

The rearrangement links TRBV11-2 to TRBJ2-5; 13 bases are shared with TRBD2. Germline CDR1 reads SGHAT; CDR2 reads FQNNGV. Trimming took 4 bases from V and 2 from J; bases not matched to a gene: 10. The CDR3 has 18 amino acids. The CDR3 region has the DNA TGTGCCAGCAGCTCAACGGGACTAGCGGGGTTGGGGCAAGAGACCCAGTACTTC. As protein: CASSSTGLAGLGQETQYF.

There are a few counts of this clone. This chain connects TRBV5-4 to TRBJ2-3; a possible D gene is TRBD2 (5 bases). The germline V gene has CDR1 SGHNT and CDR2 YYREEE (reference sequence). This CDR3 region has 13 residues. V shed 1 base and J shed 7 bases, with 10 bases lying between them. The CDR3 DNA sequence: TGTGCCAGCAGCTTGTCGGGGAGCCATACGCAGTATTTT. Translated: CASSLSGSHTQYF.

V and J are TRBV5-6 and TRBJ2-4; TRBD2 might be the D (5 bases). Trimming cost V 1 base and J 0 bases, with 20 bases left between them. The germline CDR1 and CDR2 sequences are SGHDT and YYEEEE. This CDR3 spans 19 amino acids. Written as DNA, the CDR3 is TGTGCCAGCAGCTTGTGGGAGAGCACCCCAAGCCCAGCCAAAAACATTCAGTACTTC. Translated, it gives CASSLWESTPSPAKNIQYF.

The rearrangement links TRBV4-1 to TRBJ1-1; D is uncertain. Germline-derived CDR1 and CDR2 are MGHRA and YSYEKL. The CDR3 loop spans 16 amino acids. The ends were cut back, 0 bases at V and 3 bases at J, with 14 bases in the middle. The CDR3: CASSQDDDWRDTEAFF. The CDR3 nucleotides read TGCGCCAGCAGCCAAGATGATGATTGGAGGGACACTGAAGCTTTCTTT.

The CDR3 loop is CASSVEFGEQFF. The DNA for the CDR3 is TGTGCCAGCAGCGTAGAATTCGGTGAGCAGTTCTTC. The rearrangement links TRBV9 to TRBJ2-1; D is unresolved. Looked up from germline, CDR1 is SGDLS and CDR2 is YYNGEE. This CDR3 region has 12 residues. V was pared by 0 bases and J by 9 bases, with 7 bases between.

The CDR3 loop is CASSDGTAHGYTF. CDR3 sequence (DNA): TGTGCCAGCAGCGACGGGACAGCTCATGGCTACACCTTC. J is TRBJ1-2 and V is TRBV11-2; 7 bases match TRBD1. In germline, CDR1 is SGHAT, CDR2 FQNNGV. V dropped 5 bases and J dropped 6; count of bases not matched to a gene: 6. CDR3 length: 13 amino acids.

The chain has TRBV28 and TRBJ1-5; 7 bases are a match to TRBD1. CDR3 length: 14 amino acids. Trimming cost V 4 bases and J 2 bases; bases outside gene matches: 2. CDR1 is MDHEN, CDR2 SYDVKM, per germline. Here the CDR3 reads CASSYDRGNQPQHF. In DNA, the CDR3 is TGTGCCAGCAGTTATGACAGGGGCAATCAGCCCCAGCATTTT. Supplemented by reference TRBV28 and TRBJ1-5, the full variable domain reads DVKVTQSSRYLVKRTGEKVFLECVQDMDHENMFWYRQDPGLGLRLIYFSYDVKMKEKGDIPEGYSVSREKKERFSLILESASTNQTSMYLCASSYDRGNQPQHFGDGTRLSIL.

This chain connects TRBV2 to TRBJ2-1; 7 bases map to TRBD2. The CDR3 contains 15 residues. CDR1 is SNHLY and CDR2 is FYNNEI in the germline V gene. V shed 1 base and J 9 bases; nucleotides not matched to a gene: 9. CDR3 protein: CASSEEFRGVGEQFF. In DNA, the CDR3 is TGTGCCAGCAGTGAAGAGTTTCGGGGGGTCGGTGAGCAGTTCTTC.